These 18 T cell receptor beta chains were sequenced from one sample in a study of OX40 agonist ivuxolimab in advanced cancers. Sequencing used immunoSEQ multiplex PCR; TCRdb keeps in-frame clones, though not all of them. The sample carries around 100,000 clones, 91% recorded once. Here the sequenced sample was CD4+ or CD8+ T cells sorted from blood, taken in a trial of the OX40 agonist ivuxolimab. The receptor source for this set is an adult with an advanced solid tumor such as melanoma, head and neck, liver or kidney cancer.

V and J are TRBV7-3 and TRBJ1-6, with D possibly TRBD1 on 6 matching bases. The germline V gene has CDR1 SGHTA and CDR2 FQGTGA. V was cut by 1 base and J by 9 bases, with 13 bases left in between. This CDR3 has 15 amino acids. The CDR3 DNA reads TGTGCCAGCAGCTTAAAAGGAGGGGGAGGTTCACCCCTCCACTTT. This gives the protein CASSLKGGGGSPLHF.

The V gene is TRBV5-5, the J gene TRBJ2-5; D possibly corresponds to TRBD2 (5 bases). Per the germline V gene, CDR1 is SGHKS and CDR2 is YYEKEE (reference sequence). This CDR3 region has 15 residues. V was clipped by 2 bases and J by 0 bases, with 11 bases between them. DNA for the CDR3: TGTGCCAGCAGCTTTGGGTTGGACTACCAAGAGACCCAGTACTTC. Amino acid sequence: CASSFGLDYQETQYF.

The chain joins TRBV7-8 to TRBJ2-1; 7 bases fit TRBD1. V lost 4 bases to trimming and J lost 13 bases; unmatched junction nucleotides: 16. There are 15 residues in the CDR3. Germline V gives CDR1 SGHVS, CDR2 FQNEAQ. This chain's CDR3 is CASSWTGTARVKQFF. DNA of the CDR3: TGTGCCAGCAGCTGGACGGGGACAGCCCGGGTTAAACAGTTCTTC.

The V and J genes are TRBV18 and TRBJ2-3; TRBD2 matches at 8 bases. V gave up 1 base and J gave up 1 base; unmatched junction bases: 4. CDR1 is KGHSH and CDR2 is LQKENI in the germline V gene. The CDR3 consists of 16 residues. The CDR3 sequence is CASSPRTAGGTDTQYF. The DNA of the CDR3 is TGTGCCAGCTCACCACGGACAGCGGGAGGCACAGATACGCAGTATTTT.

This sequence joins TRBV5-4 and TRBJ2-6; 9 nucleotides agree with TRBD2. CDR3 length: 19 residues. Looked up from germline, CDR1 is SGHNT and CDR2 is YYREEE (reference sequence). The V and J ends lost 4 bases and 4 bases, in that order; junction bases with no gene match: 15. CDR3 DNA sequence: TGTGCCAGCAGCCAGGGCGCGGGAGGGCTGGGTTCAGGGGCCAACGTCCTGACTTTC. Its translation: CASSQGAGGLGSGANVLTF. Full variable domain (rest looked up from reference TRBV5-4 and TRBJ2-6): ETGVTQSPTHLIKTRGQQVTLRCSSQSGHNTVSWYQQALGQGPQFIFQYYREEENGRGNFPPRFSGLQFPNYSSELNVNALELDDSALYLCASSQGAGGLGSGANVLTFGAGSRLTVL.

The rearrangement joins TRBV10-3 to TRBJ1-2; possible D gene TRBD1, 5 bases. This CDR3 has 13 residues. Trimming pared 0 bases from V and 4 bases from J, leaving 6 bases between. Germline CDR1 reads ENHRY; CDR2 reads SYGVKD. The CDR3 region has the DNA TGTGCCATCAGTGAGTCGGGGGTCTATGGCTACACCTTC. Its protein product is CAISESGVYGYTF.

J is TRBJ2-2 and V is TRBV23-1; D might be TRBD1 or TRBD2, each matching 5 bases. TRBV23-1 is flagged as an ORF with uncertain function. This CDR3 comprises 16 residues. The ends were cut back, 2 bases at V and 0 bases at J, with 10 bases in the middle. This CDR3 is CASSQEGRANTGELFF. The CDR3 nucleotides read TGCGCCAGCAGTCAAGAGGGCAGGGCGAACACCGGGGAGCTGTTTTTT.

For this clone: In the same sample, other DNA sequences code for this CDR3. The chain combines TRBV15 with TRBJ1-5; tentative D call: TRBD1 (6 bases). The CDR3 has 15 amino acids. Trimming cost V 1 base and J 3 bases, with 10 bases left between them. CDR1 and CDR2 (germline): LNHNV, YYDKDF (reference sequence). The CDR3 region is CATSRGGGSNQPQHF. The CDR3 coding sequence is TGTGCCACCAGCAGAGGGGGGGGCTCCAATCAGCCCCAGCATTTT.

The rearrangement uses TRBV2 and TRBJ1-2; TRBD1 might be the D (6 bases). CDR1 and CDR2 from the germline V gene are SNHLY and FYNNEI. The CDR3 has 14 amino acids. V lost 6 bases and J lost 8, with 19 bases in between. The CDR3 nucleotides read TGTGCCAGCAGGTTATCCGGGACACCAGGAGGCTACACCTTC. It codes for CASRLSGTPGGYTF.

The chain combines TRBV9 with TRBJ2-7, with TRBD2 matching over 10 bases. CDR1 and CDR2 (germline): SGDLS, YYNGEE. The length of the CDR3 is 14 residues. Germline trimming cut 5 bases from V and 7 bases from J; bases unmatched to any gene: 9. CDR3 sequence (DNA): TGTGCCAGCAGATGGAGCGGGAGGGAGAAGGAGCAGTACTTC. This codes for CASRWSGREKEQYF.

The J gene is TRBJ1-5, the V gene TRBV6-6; 8 bases align to TRBD1. The CDR3 covers 15 residues. Trimming took 5 bases from V and 4 from J; bases not matched to a gene: 7. The germline V gene encodes CDR1 MNHNY and CDR2 SVGAGI (reference sequence). The CDR3, as DNA: TGTGCCAGCAGTCCCGCCGGACAGGGAAATCAGCCCCAGCATTTT. Its translation: CASSPAGQGNQPQHF.

This chain uses TRBV11-1 with TRBJ1-4, with D unclear. CDR3 length: 14 residues. Trimming stripped 5 bases from V and 4 bases from J, with 11 bases between. Looked up from germline, CDR1 is SGHAT and CDR2 is FQDESV (reference sequence). The CDR3, as DNA: TGTGCCAGCAGCCATGAAGCCCTTAATGAAAAACTGTTTTTT. Its translation: CASSHEALNEKLFF.

The chain links TRBV5-1 to TRBJ2-5; tentative D call: TRBD2 (6 bases). The J call may not be correct, given that the DNA end is closer to TRBJ2-7. Looked up from germline, CDR1 is SGHRS and CDR2 is YFSETQ. This CDR3 has 13 amino acids. The CDR3 sequence: CASRVGRDYEQYF. In nucleotides, the CDR3 is TGCGCCAGCAGAGTAGGGCGGGACTACGAGCAGTACTTC.

The chain links TRBV7-8 to TRBJ2-7, with D uncertain. V was trimmed by 5 bases and J by 2 bases, leaving 7 bases between them. CDR1 is SGHVS and CDR2 is FQNEAQ in the germline V gene. This CDR3 has 12 amino acids. The CDR3 region is CASSLVPYEQYF. The CDR3 DNA reads TGTGCCAGCAGCCTAGTTCCCTACGAGCAGTACTTC.

The chain combines TRBV5-6 with TRBJ1-4; 8 bases agree with TRBD1. After removal of 4 bases from V and 6 bases from J, the junction contained 8 bases not matched to a gene. The germline V gene encodes CDR1 SGHDT and CDR2 YYEEEE. There are 15 residues in the CDR3. The CDR3 is CASSPTGALDEKLFF. The DNA of the CDR3 is TGTGCCAGCAGCCCGACAGGGGCTCTGGATGAAAAACTGTTTTTT. Complete variable domain (other parts from reference TRBV5-6 and TRBJ1-4): DAGVTQSPTHLIKTRGQQVTLRCSPKSGHDTVSWYQQALGQGPQFIFQYYEEEERQRGNFPDRFSGHQFPNYSSELNVNALLLGDSALYLCASSPTGALDEKLFFGSGTQLSVL.

The V and J genes are TRBV2 and TRBJ2-3; possible D gene TRBD1, 6 bases. Trimming left V 4 bases short and J 2 bases short, with 13 bases between. The CDR3 consists of 15 residues. The germline CDR1 and CDR2 sequences are SNHLY and FYNNEI. CDR3 nucleotide sequence: TGTGCCAGCAGTGTGGTGGGACAAGCCACAGATACGCAGTATTTT. The encoded protein is CASSVVGQATDTQYF.

The gene calls are TRBV4-3 and TRBJ2-3; D uncertain. This CDR3 comprises 14 residues. Trimming shortened V by 0 bases and J by 9 bases, and 13 bases separated the two germline ends. Germline V gives CDR1 LGHNA, CDR2 YSLEER. The DNA for the CDR3 is TGCGCCAGCAGCCAAGATCATGGGGTTCGCACGCAGTATTTT. This gives the protein CASSQDHGVRTQYF.

The rearrangement links TRBV7-9 to TRBJ2-2; weak D call: TRBD1 (6 bases). Trimming took 5 bases from V and 3 from J, leaving 10 bases between them. The germline V gene encodes CDR1 SEHNR and CDR2 FQNEAQ (reference sequence). The length of the CDR3 is 14 residues. CDR3 loop: CASSRYRDTGELFF. CDR3 DNA sequence: TGTGCCAGCAGCCGATACAGGGACACCGGGGAGCTGTTTTTT.